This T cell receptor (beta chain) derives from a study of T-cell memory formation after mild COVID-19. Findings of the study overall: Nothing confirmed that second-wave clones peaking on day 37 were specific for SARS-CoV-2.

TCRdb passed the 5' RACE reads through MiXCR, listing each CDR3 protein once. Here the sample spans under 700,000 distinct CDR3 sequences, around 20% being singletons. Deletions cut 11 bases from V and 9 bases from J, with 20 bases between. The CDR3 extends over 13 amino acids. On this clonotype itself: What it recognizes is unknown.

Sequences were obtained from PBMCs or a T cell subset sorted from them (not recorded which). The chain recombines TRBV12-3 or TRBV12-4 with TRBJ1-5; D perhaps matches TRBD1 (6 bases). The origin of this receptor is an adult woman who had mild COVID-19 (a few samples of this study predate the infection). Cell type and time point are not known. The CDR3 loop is CAAGDGARGPQHF. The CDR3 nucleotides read TGTGCCGCAGGGGACGGTGCGAGGGGGCCCCAGCATTTT.